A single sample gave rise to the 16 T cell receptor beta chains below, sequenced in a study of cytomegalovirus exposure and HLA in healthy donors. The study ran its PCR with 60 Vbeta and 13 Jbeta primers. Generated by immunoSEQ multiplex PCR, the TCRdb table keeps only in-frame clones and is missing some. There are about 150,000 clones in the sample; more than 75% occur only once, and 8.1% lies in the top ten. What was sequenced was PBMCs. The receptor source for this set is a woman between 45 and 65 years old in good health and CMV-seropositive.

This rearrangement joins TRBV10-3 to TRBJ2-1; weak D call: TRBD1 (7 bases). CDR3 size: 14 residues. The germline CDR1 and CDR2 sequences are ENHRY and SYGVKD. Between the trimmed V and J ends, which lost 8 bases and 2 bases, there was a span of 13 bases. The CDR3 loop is CAIQQGRTYNEQFF. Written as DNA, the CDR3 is TGTGCCATCCAACAGGGGAGGACCTACAATGAGCAGTTCTTC.

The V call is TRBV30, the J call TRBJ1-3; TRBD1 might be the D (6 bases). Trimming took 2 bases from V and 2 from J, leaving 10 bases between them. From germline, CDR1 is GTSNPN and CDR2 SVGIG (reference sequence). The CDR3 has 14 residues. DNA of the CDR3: TGTGCCTGGAGTCTGGGGACACCTGGAAACACCATATATTTT. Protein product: CAWSLGTPGNTIYF.

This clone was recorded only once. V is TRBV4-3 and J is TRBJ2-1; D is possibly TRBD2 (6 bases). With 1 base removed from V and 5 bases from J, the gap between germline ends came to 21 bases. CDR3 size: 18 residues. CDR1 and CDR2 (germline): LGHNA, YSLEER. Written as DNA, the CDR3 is TGCGCCAGCAGCCAAGGCCCCTCTGGAGGGGAATTGGACAATGAGCAGTTCTTC. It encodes CASSQGPSGGELDNEQFF.

Written as DNA, the CDR3 is TGTGCCAGCACATGGGGGGGAAAACTGTTTTTT. Translation: CASTWGGKLFF. The V and J genes are TRBV11-2 and TRBJ1-4, with TRBD1 as a possible D gene (5 bases). Germline loops: CDR1 SGHAT, CDR2 FQNNGV. V was pared by 7 bases and J by 10 bases, with 10 bases between. CDR3 length: 11 amino acids.

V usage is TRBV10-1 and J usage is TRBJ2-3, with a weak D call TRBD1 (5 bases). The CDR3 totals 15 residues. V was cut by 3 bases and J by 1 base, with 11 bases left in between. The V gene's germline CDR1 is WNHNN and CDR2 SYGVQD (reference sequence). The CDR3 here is CASSDSGQGTDTQYF. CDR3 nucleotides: TGCGCCAGCAGTGATTCAGGGCAGGGCACAGATACGCAGTATTTT.

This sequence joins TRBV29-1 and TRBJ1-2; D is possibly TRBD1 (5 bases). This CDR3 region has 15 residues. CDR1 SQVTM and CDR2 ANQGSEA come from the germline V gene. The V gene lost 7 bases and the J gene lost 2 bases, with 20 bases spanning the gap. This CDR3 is CSAPRGSGDNYGYTF. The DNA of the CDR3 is TGCAGCGCCCCAAGGGGTTCAGGAGACAACTATGGCTACACCTTC.

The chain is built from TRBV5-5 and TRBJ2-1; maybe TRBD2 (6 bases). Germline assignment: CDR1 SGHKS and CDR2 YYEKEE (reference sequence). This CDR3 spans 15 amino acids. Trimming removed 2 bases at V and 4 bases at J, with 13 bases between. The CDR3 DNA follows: TGTGCCAGCAGCTTTAAATTGGGACTGTACAATGAGCAGTTCTTC. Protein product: CASSFKLGLYNEQFF.

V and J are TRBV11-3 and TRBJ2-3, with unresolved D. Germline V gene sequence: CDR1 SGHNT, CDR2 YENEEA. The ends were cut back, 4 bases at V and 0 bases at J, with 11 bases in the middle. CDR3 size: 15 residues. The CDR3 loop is CASSSTPGSTDTQYF. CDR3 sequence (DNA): TGTGCCAGCAGCTCAACCCCCGGGAGCACAGATACGCAGTATTTT.

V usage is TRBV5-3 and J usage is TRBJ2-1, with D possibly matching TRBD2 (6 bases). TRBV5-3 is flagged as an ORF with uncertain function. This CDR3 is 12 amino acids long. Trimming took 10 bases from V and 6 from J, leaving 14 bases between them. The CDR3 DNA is TGTGCCCTCCTTCACGGGGGCAATGAGCAGTTCTTC. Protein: CALLHGGNEQFF.

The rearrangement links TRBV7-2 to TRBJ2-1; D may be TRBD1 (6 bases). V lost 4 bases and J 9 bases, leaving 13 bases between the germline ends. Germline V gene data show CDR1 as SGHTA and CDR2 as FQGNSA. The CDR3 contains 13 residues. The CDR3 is CASSYRDSSEQFF. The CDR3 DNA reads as TGTGCCAGCAGCTACAGGGATTCCAGTGAGCAGTTCTTC.

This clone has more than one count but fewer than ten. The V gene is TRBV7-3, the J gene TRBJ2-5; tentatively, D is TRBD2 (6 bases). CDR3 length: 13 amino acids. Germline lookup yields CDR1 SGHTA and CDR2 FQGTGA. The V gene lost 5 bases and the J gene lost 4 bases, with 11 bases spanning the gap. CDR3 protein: CASSPGVTETQYF. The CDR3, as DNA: TGTGCCAGCAGCCCGGGAGTGACAGAGACCCAGTACTTC.

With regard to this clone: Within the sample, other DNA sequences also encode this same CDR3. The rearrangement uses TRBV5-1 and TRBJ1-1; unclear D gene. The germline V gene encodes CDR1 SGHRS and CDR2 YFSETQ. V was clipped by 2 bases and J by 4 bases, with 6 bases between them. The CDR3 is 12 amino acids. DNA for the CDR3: TGCGCCAGCAGCTTTTCAGGCACTGAAGCTTTCTTT. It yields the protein CASSFSGTEAFF. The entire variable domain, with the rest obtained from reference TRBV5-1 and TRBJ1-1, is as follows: KAGVTQTPRYLIKTRGQQVTLSCSPISGHRSVSWYQQTPGQGLQFLFEYFSETQRNKGNFPGRFSGRQFSNSRSEMNVSTLELGDSALYLCASSFSGTEAFFGQGTRLTVV.

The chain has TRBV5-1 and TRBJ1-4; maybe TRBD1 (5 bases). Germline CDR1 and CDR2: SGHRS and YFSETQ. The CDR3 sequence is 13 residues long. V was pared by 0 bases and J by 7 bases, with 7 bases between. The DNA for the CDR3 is TGCGCCAGCAGCTTGGGCCAGGGTGAAAAACTGTTTTTT. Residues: CASSLGQGEKLFF. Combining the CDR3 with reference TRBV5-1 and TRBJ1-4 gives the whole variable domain KAGVTQTPRYLIKTRGQQVTLSCSPISGHRSVSWYQQTPGQGLQFLFEYFSETQRNKGNFPGRFSGRQFSNSRSEMNVSTLELGDSALYLCASSLGQGEKLFFGSGTQLSVL.

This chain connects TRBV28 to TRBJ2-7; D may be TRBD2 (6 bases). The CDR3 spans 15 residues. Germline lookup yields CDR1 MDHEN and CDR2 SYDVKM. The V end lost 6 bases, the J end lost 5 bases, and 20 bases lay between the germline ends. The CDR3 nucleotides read TGTGCCAGCAGCCTCGGGACTTCTGGAGGAGACGAGCAGTACTTC. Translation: CASSLGTSGGDEQYF.

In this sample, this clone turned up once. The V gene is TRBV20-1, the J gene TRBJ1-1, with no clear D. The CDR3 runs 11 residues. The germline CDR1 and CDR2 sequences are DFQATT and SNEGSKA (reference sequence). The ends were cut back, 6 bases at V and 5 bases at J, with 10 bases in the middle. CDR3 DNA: TGCAGTGCCACCGGTCAAACTGAAGCTTTCTTT. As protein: CSATGQTEAFF.

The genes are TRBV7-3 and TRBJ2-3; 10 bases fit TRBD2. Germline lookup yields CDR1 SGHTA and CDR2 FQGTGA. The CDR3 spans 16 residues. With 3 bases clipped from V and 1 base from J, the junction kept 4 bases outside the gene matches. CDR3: CASSFSSGGRTDTQYF. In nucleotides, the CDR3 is TGTGCCAGCAGCTTCTCTAGCGGGGGCCGCACAGATACGCAGTATTTT.